A single sample gave rise to the 5 T cell receptor beta chains below, sequenced in a study of cytomegalovirus exposure and HLA in healthy donors. It was with 60 Vbeta and 13 Jbeta primers that the PCR ran. Method: immunoSEQ multiplex PCR; TCRdb's copy keeps in-frame clones and lacks some. The table has roughly 18,000 clones, approximately 68% seen once. The source material was PBMCs. Receptor source: a man aged 18 to 29 in good health and CMV-seronegative.

The gene calls are TRBV7-8 and TRBJ1-2; TRBD1 might be the D (6 bases). Germline loops: CDR1 SGHVS, CDR2 FQNEAQ. Deletions cut 1 base from V and 5 bases from J, with 11 bases between. This CDR3 is 14 amino acids long. The CDR3, as DNA: TGTGCCAGCAGCTTAGGCCACAGGGAGTATGGCTACACCTTC. This gives the protein CASSLGHREYGYTF. Filled out from reference TRBV7-8 and TRBJ1-2, the complete variable domain reads GAGVSQSPRYKVAKRGQDVALRCDPISGHVSLFWYQQALGQGPEFLTYFQNEAQLDKSGLPSDRFFAERPEGSVSTLKIQRTQQEDSAVYLCASSLGHREYGYTFGSGTRLTVV.

The CDR3 DNA follows: TGTGCCAGCAGCGCACTAGCCGGAGAGGGTAATGAGCAGTTCTTC. Its protein is CASSALAGEGNEQFF. This chain connects TRBV7-6 to TRBJ2-1; D might be TRBD2 (6 bases). V was pared by 5 bases and J by 7 bases, with 18 bases between. Germline V gene sequence: CDR1 SGHVS, CDR2 FNYEAQ. This CDR3 contains 15 residues.

The CDR3 region has the DNA TGTGCCAGCAGCACCCCTCGGACTCCGGGAAACATTCAGTACTTC. It translates to CASSTPRTPGNIQYF. The V and J genes are TRBV5-4 and TRBJ2-4, with TRBD2 as a possible D gene (5 bases). This CDR3 has 15 residues. V gave up 4 bases and J gave up 6 bases, with 17 bases separating them. CDR1 and CDR2 from the germline V gene are SGHNT and YYREEE (reference sequence).

This clone was found a few times. The V gene is TRBV25-1, the J gene TRBJ2-5; the match to TRBD2 covers 7 bases. The germline gives CDR1 MGHDK, CDR2 SYGVNS. The J segment lost 0 bases and the V segment lost 2 bases, leaving 3 bases of the junction unmatched. This CDR3 has 15 amino acids. The CDR3 region is CASSEGTMYQETQYF. The DNA for the CDR3 is TGTGCCAGCAGTGAAGGGACTATGTACCAAGAGACCCAGTACTTC. The complete variable domain, with remaining parts taken from reference TRBV25-1 and TRBJ2-5, reads EADIYQTPRYLVIGTGKKITLECSQTMGHDKMYWYQQDPGMELHLIHYSYGVNSTEKGDLSSESTVSRIRTEHFPLTLESARPSHTSQYLCASSEGTMYQETQYFGPGTRLLVL.

A few counts support this clone. The genes are TRBV6-6 and TRBJ1-1; D unclear. The V end lost 7 bases, the J end lost 5 bases, and 14 bases lay between the germline ends. The CDR3 loop spans 13 amino acids. Germline V gene lookup returns CDR1 MNHNY and CDR2 SVGAGI (reference sequence). CDR3 loop: CASNVKLRTEAFF. DNA for the CDR3: TGTGCCAGCAACGTCAAACTGCGGACTGAAGCTTTCTTT.